This T cell receptor beta chain emerged from a study of T cell responses to AZD1222 COVID-19 vaccine. Study-level findings and limits: Among the donors, most were white British and more were female, and clonal diversity was possibly underestimated. Vaccination with two AZD1222 doses was followed by a rise in Spike-specific TCR breadth and depth. Spike was spanned by vaccine-associated CD4 TCRs, with dominance at 160-218 and 743-854. Unmutated regions of variants are reportedly targeted by nearly half of spike-specific TCRs.

This clone was counted a few times. Its cognate antigen is unknown. Clones were read by immunoSEQ multiplex PCR, and TCRdb kept only the in-frame ones, dropping some. The repertoire has 150,000 to 160,000 clones, around nine tenths of them found once; the top ten carry 1.5%. Germline V gene sequence: CDR1 SGHRS, CDR2 YFSETQ. Trimming took off 5 bases at V and 1 base at J, with 10 bases between the two ends. CDR3 size: 13 residues. The gene calls are TRBV5-1 and TRBJ2-7; no clear D gene. The clonotype comes from an adult who received the AZD1222 COVID-19 vaccine. The material was peripheral blood, obtained 28 days after the second AZD1222 dose. CDR3 nucleotide sequence: TGCGCCAGCAGTGCCCAAACGTCCTACGAGCAGTACTTC. This gives the protein CASSAQTSYEQYF.